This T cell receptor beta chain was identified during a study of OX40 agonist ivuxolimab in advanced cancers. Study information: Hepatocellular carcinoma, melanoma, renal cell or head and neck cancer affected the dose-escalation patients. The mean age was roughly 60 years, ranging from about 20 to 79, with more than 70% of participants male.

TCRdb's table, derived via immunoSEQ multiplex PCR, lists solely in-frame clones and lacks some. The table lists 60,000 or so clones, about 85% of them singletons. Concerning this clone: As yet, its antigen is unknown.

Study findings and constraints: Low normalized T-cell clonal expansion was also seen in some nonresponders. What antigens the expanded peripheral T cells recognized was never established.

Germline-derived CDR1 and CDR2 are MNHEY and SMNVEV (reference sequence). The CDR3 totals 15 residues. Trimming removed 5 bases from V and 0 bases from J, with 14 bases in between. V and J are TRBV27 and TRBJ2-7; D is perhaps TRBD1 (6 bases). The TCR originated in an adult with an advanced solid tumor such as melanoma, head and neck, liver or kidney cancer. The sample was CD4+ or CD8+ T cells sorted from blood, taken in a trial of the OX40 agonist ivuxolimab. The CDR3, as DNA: TGTGCCAGCAGTCGGGGACACCGGATCTCCTACGAGCAGTACTTC. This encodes CASSRGHRISYEQYF.